The rows below give T cell receptor beta chains drawn from one sample of a study of metastatic and nonmetastatic thyroid tumors. TCRdb reprocessed the PCR reads via MiXCR. The table has around 16,000 clones, roughly 27% seen once; the top ten hold less than 15%. The sample consisted of adjacent normal tissue. The receptors come from a female donor with papillary thyroid cancer or a benign thyroid nodule (not recorded which). Some clones in this sample may be carry-over from other donors' samples. Each CDR3 is given with its conserved first and last residue. Fields, in order: J gene, V gene, CDR3 protein.

TRBJ2-7 | TRBV6-1 | CASSEWTPPSSYEQYF
TRBJ1-2 | TRBV24-1 | CATRGTGENYGYTF
TRBJ2-2 | TRBV4-3 | CASSQGTPGPTNTGELFF
TRBJ2-7 | TRBV28 | CASREGPTGLTIYEQYF
TRBJ2-7 | TRBV7-3 | CASSSTGTGGDEQYF
TRBJ2-7 | TRBV11-2 | CASSLGPDYYYEQYF
TRBJ2-7 | TRBV5-1 | CANSIGTSGMRAGYEQYF
TRBJ2-2 | TRBV6-1 | CASMMAGRSGELFF
TRBJ2-7 | TRBV20-1 | CSASGSRFEQYF
TRBJ1-1 | TRBV6-1 | CASSQRGGKNTEAFF
TRBJ2-1 | TRBV24-1 | CATSDFGGSSYNEQFF